The 30 T cell receptor beta chains in this list originate from one sample, sequenced in a study of control samples from healthy donors and cancer patients. Produced via immunoSEQ multiplex PCR; TCRdb's table is partial and in-frame only. The sample lists some 170,000 clones; over 90% were seen once. Material: blood. The source is a woman under 40 in good health.

J is TRBJ2-3 and V is TRBV4-2; the D gene is possibly TRBD1 (6 bases). Germline CDR1 and CDR2: LGHNA and YNFKEQ. The CDR3 has 22 residues. Between the trimmed V and J ends, which lost 5 bases and 2 bases, there was a span of 35 bases. The DNA for the CDR3 is TGTGCCAGCAGCAAAGGGGGATTTACGGATCCGGGTTTAGCTCCTTACACAGATACGCAGTATTTT. Protein product: CASSKGGFTDPGLAPYTDTQYF.

This sequence joins TRBV6-5 and TRBJ1-5, with D possibly being TRBD1 (5 bases). Trimming stripped 3 bases from V and 5 bases from J, with 14 bases between. The length of the CDR3 is 15 residues. CDR1 MNHEY and CDR2 SVGAGI come from the germline V gene. The CDR3 spells CASSYGTLGDQPQHF. CDR3 DNA sequence: TGTGCCAGCAGTTATGGGACCCTTGGGGATCAGCCCCAGCATTTT.

J is TRBJ1-4 and V is TRBV30; 10 bases fit TRBD1. CDR1 and CDR2 (germline): GTSNPN, SVGIG (reference sequence). The junction had 2 bases not matched to a gene; V was cut back by 1 base and J by 0 bases. This CDR3 has 16 residues. Here the CDR3 DNA reads TGTGCCTGGAGTGGGGACAGGGGAACAACTAATGAAAAACTGTTTTTT. The encoded protein is CAWSGDRGTTNEKLFF.

The gene calls are TRBV5-4 and TRBJ2-1, with a tentative D call TRBD1 (5 bases). V was shortened by 10 bases and J by 2 bases, with 13 bases between the two germline ends. CDR1 SGHNT and CDR2 YYREEE come from the germline V gene (reference sequence). CDR3 length equals 13 residues. The CDR3 DNA reads as TGTGCCTCGTCAGGGCCAACCTACAATGAGCAGTTCTTC. Its translation is CASSGPTYNEQFF.

The chain links TRBV5-1 to TRBJ2-1, with TRBD1 as a possible D gene (6 bases). V was clipped by 4 bases and J by 2 bases, with 13 bases between them. The CDR3 covers 15 residues. CDR1 and CDR2 (germline): SGHRS, YFSETQ. The CDR3 DNA reads TGCGCCAGCAGCCCCGGACAGCTTACCTACAATGAGCAGTTCTTC. Protein: CASSPGQLTYNEQFF.

The genes are TRBV29-1 and TRBJ1-2; no clear D gene. V was cut by 4 bases and J by 4 bases, with 13 bases left in between. The CDR3 length is 13 residues. Germline V gives CDR1 SQVTM, CDR2 ANQGSEA. The CDR3: CSVGADGFYGYTF. The CDR3 coding sequence is TGCAGCGTTGGGGCGGACGGCTTCTATGGCTACACCTTC.

J is TRBJ1-4 and V is TRBV29-1, with a tentative D call TRBD1 (6 bases). Germline CDR1 and CDR2: SQVTM and ANQGSEA. V lost 4 bases, J lost 8 bases, and 17 bases lay in between. The CDR3 covers 14 residues. This CDR3 is CSVGGTEGGEKLFF. The CDR3 DNA reads TGCAGCGTTGGAGGGACTGAGGGGGGCGAAAAACTGTTTTTT.

The chain has TRBV27 and TRBJ2-1; D is perhaps TRBD1 or TRBD2 (6 bases each). CDR1 and CDR2 (germline): MNHEY, SMNVEV (reference sequence). V was pared by 8 bases and J by 0 bases, with 14 bases between. The CDR3 consists of 15 residues. In DNA form, the CDR3 reads TGTGCCAGCGGTACTGGGGGGCTCTCCTACAATGAGCAGTTCTTC. Translation gives CASGTGGLSYNEQFF.

This clone was observed a single time. This sequence joins TRBV7-2 and TRBJ2-1; TRBD2 matches 11 bases. Germline V CDR1 and CDR2: SGHTA, FQGNSA. The CDR3 is 15 amino acids. The V and J ends lost 5 bases and 4 bases, in that order; junction bases with no gene match: 4. In DNA, the CDR3 is TGTGCCAGCAGCGTGACTAGCGGGAAATACAATGAGCAGTTCTTC. It specifies CASSVTSGKYNEQFF.

The V call is TRBV19, the J call TRBJ2-7; D may match TRBD1 or TRBD2 (5 bases each). Germline-derived CDR1 and CDR2 are LNHDA and SQIVND (reference sequence). V lost 8 bases to trimming and J lost 5 bases, with 16 bases between them. The CDR3 runs 13 residues. The DNA for the CDR3 is TGTGCCAGTGCTTGGGAGCAGGGCAACGAGCAGTACTTC. This gives the protein CASAWEQGNEQYF.

The CDR3 DNA reads TGCGCCAGCAGCCAAGTGTTCAGGGGGCCTCACAATGAGCAGTTCTTC. This encodes CASSQVFRGPHNEQFF. V usage is TRBV4-1 and J usage is TRBJ2-1, with TRBD1 matching over 8 bases. Germline V gene lookup returns CDR1 MGHRA and CDR2 YSYEKL. J was trimmed by 5 bases and V by 1 base; bases with no gene match: 7. This CDR3 spans 16 amino acids.

This sequence joins TRBV7-9 and TRBJ2-2; 8 bases line up with TRBD1. The germline gives CDR1 SEHNR, CDR2 FQNEAQ (reference sequence). V was pared by 5 bases and J by 5 bases, with 10 bases of the junction left unmatched. The length of the CDR3 is 16 residues. The DNA for the CDR3 is TGTGCCAGCAGCCCTACGACAGGGGCGAGGACCGGGGAGCTGTTTTTT. Translated: CASSPTTGARTGELFF.

V and J are TRBV5-1 and TRBJ2-1; 7 bases map to TRBD2. V lost 1 base, J lost 5 bases, and 9 bases stayed unmatched. This CDR3 has 16 amino acids. CDR1 SGHRS and CDR2 YFSETQ come from the germline V gene. The CDR3: CASSLSSTSAHNEQFF. DNA of the CDR3: TGCGCCAGCAGCTTGTCAAGTACTAGCGCACACAATGAGCAGTTCTTC.

The rearrangement links TRBV18 to TRBJ2-5; D is ambiguous. V lost 3 bases to trimming and J lost 2 bases, with 4 bases between them. The CDR3 covers 12 residues. CDR1 is KGHSH and CDR2 is LQKENI in the germline V gene. The CDR3 here is CASSPSQETQYF. The CDR3 DNA follows: TGTGCCAGCTCACCTTCTCAAGAGACCCAGTACTTC.

This chain connects TRBV6-5 to TRBJ2-5, with 14 bases fitting TRBD2. Per germline, CDR1 MNHEY and CDR2 SVGAGI. This CDR3 is built from 15 residues. V shed 10 bases and J 4 bases; nucleotides not matched to a gene: 8. The CDR3 loop reads CANKTSGGALETQYF. For the CDR3, the DNA is TGTGCCAACAAGACTAGCGGGGGGGCTTTAGAGACCCAGTACTTC.

The rearrangement links TRBV7-9 to TRBJ1-6; tentative D call: TRBD1 (6 bases). Per germline, CDR1 SEHNR and CDR2 FQNEAQ (reference sequence). Trimming removed 5 bases at V and 6 bases at J, with 11 bases between. The CDR3 spans 14 residues. In DNA, the CDR3 is TGTGCCAGCAGCCGCGACAGGATTAATTCACCCCTCCACTTT. Translating gives CASSRDRINSPLHF.

The genes are TRBV2 and TRBJ2-2; D not certain. The CDR3 covers 14 residues. With 8 bases removed from V and 4 bases from J, the gap between germline ends came to 14 bases. From germline, CDR1 is SNHLY and CDR2 FYNNEI. CDR3 in DNA: TGTGCCAGCGGTCGGGCAGAGGCCACCGGGGAGCTGTTTTTT. Amino acid sequence: CASGRAEATGELFF.

The chain combines TRBV3-1 (or the pseudogene TRBV3-2) with TRBJ2-7; 8 bases map to TRBD1. Germline V CDR1 and CDR2: LGHDT, YNNKEL (reference sequence). Trimming at V came to 4 bases and at J to 2 bases, leaving 4 bases not matched to a gene. This CDR3 region has 14 residues. CDR3 sequence: CASSRDRPPYEQYF. CDR3 DNA sequence: TGTGCCAGCAGCCGGGACAGGCCACCCTACGAGCAGTACTTC.

V usage is TRBV25-1 and J usage is TRBJ1-1, with 12 nucleotides matching TRBD1. V shed 5 bases, J shed 6 bases, and the junction held 7 bases outside the gene matches. Looked up from germline, CDR1 is MGHDK and CDR2 is SYGVNS. The CDR3 length is 15 residues. The CDR3 coding sequence is TGTGCCAGCAGTAAACCGGGACAGGGGGCCGCTGAAGCTTTCTTT. It is translated as CASSKPGQGAAEAFF.

The rearrangement joins TRBV7-2 to TRBJ2-7; D perhaps matches TRBD2 (6 bases). The germline V gene has CDR1 SGHTA and CDR2 FQGNSA. The length of the CDR3 is 15 residues. V dropped 1 base and J dropped 2 bases, with 12 bases sitting between them. The CDR3 coding sequence is TGTGCCAGCAGCTTAGAACGGGGGTCACCCTACGAGCAGTACTTC. As protein: CASSLERGSPYEQYF.

The CDR3 DNA reads TGTGCCAGCAGCCGCAGGGGAATACTTCAGCCCCAGCATTTT. This sequence encodes CASSRRGILQPQHF. The chain recombines TRBV28 with TRBJ1-5; tentatively, D is TRBD1 (6 bases). V lost 6 bases and J 6 bases, leaving 15 bases between the germline ends. Germline CDR1 reads MDHEN; CDR2 reads SYDVKM. The CDR3 runs to 14 residues.

This clone was picked up one time. The rearrangement links TRBV5-5 to TRBJ2-1, with D unclear. This CDR3 has 13 amino acids. Germline loops: CDR1 SGHKS, CDR2 YYEKEE (reference sequence). V was shortened by 1 base and J by 4 bases, with 6 bases between the two germline ends. This CDR3 is CASSLSQYNEQFF. CDR3 coding DNA: TGTGCCAGCAGCTTGTCCCAGTACAATGAGCAGTTCTTC.

This rearrangement joins TRBV10-2 to TRBJ1-2, with D tentatively TRBD1 (6 bases). CDR1 is WSHSY and CDR2 is SAAADI in the germline V gene. V was trimmed by 3 bases and J by 4 bases, leaving 15 bases between them. The CDR3 has 15 residues. CDR3 residues: CASSERRGLSYGYTF. The CDR3 DNA reads TGCGCCAGCAGTGAACGCAGGGGCCTAAGCTATGGCTACACCTTC.

The chain recombines TRBV30 with TRBJ1-1; the match to TRBD1 covers 10 bases. Germline values: CDR1 GTSNPN, CDR2 SVGIG (reference sequence). This CDR3 region has 15 residues. V lost 2 bases to trimming and J lost 3 bases; unmatched junction nucleotides: 6. The CDR3 bases are TGTGCCTGGAGTAGACAGGGGGCGTTGGACACTGAAGCTTTCTTT. It is translated as CAWSRQGALDTEAFF.

This clone appeared a single time. The chain recombines TRBV18 with TRBJ2-7; no firm D call. Germline assignment: CDR1 KGHSH and CDR2 LQKENI. The V end lost 0 bases, the J end lost 3 bases, and 6 bases lay between the germline ends. The CDR3 contains 13 residues. For the CDR3, the DNA is TGTGCCAGCTCACCACCGAACAGCTACGAGCAGTACTTC. It translates to CASSPPNSYEQYF.

Concerning this clone itself: Given the absence of the conserved phenylalanine or tryptophan at the CDR3 end, a read error is likely. Because the CDR3's place on the DNA is in doubt, the DNA is left out and the CDR3 is given as listed by TCRdb. V usage is TRBV14 and J usage is TRBJ1-5; the table names TRBD1, a call not compared with the DNA. The CDR3 sequence runs 10 residues, both termini included. The germline gives CDR1 SGHDN, CDR2 FVKESK. The CDR3 loop reads CASSQVETGE.

The gene calls are TRBV5-1 and TRBJ1-1; D call uncertain. The CDR3 has 15 amino acids. Germline lookup yields CDR1 SGHRS and CDR2 YFSETQ. V gave up 4 bases and J gave up 5 bases, with 18 bases separating them. The CDR3 protein is CASSREGRKATEAFF. The CDR3 coding sequence is TGCGCCAGCAGCCGGGAGGGCCGCAAAGCTACTGAAGCTTTCTTT.

The chain joins TRBV19 to TRBJ2-7; D might be TRBD2 (5 bases). V was shortened by 5 bases and J by 0 bases, with 20 bases between the two germline ends. Germline CDR1 reads LNHDA; CDR2 reads SQIVND (reference sequence). This CDR3 has 17 residues. The CDR3 protein is CASSLGSQIGSSYEQYF. CDR3 DNA: TGTGCCAGTAGTCTGGGGAGTCAGATAGGGAGCTCCTACGAGCAGTACTTC.

The genes are TRBV28 and TRBJ1-2; D gene uncertain. Germline CDR1 reads MDHEN; CDR2 reads SYDVKM. The CDR3 loop spans 13 amino acids. V was cut by 7 bases and J by 8 bases, with 17 bases left in between. The CDR3 here is CASTPGPPWGYTF. CDR3 bases: TGTGCCAGCACCCCTGGGCCACCTTGGGGCTACACCTTC.

Regarding this clone: One junction end disagrees with the germline gene, perhaps due to a read error. The V gene is TRBV2, the J gene TRBJ1-5; D unresolved. Germline assignment: CDR1 SNHLY and CDR2 FYNNEI. The CDR3 spans 12 residues. CDR3 DNA: TGTGCAAGCAATGGGGATTCCCAGCCCCAGCATTTT. Translating it yields CASNGDSQPQHF.